This T cell receptor beta chain was profiled in a study of tumor and adjacent non-tumor tissue in lung cancer. In the study overall: There were around 11 adenocarcinoma, a couple of squamous cell carcinoma and 1 small cell lung cancer cases.

Germline V CDR1 and CDR2: LGHNA, YSLEER. The CDR3 covers 17 residues. Comments on this clonotype: The antigen is not known. One end of the junction fails to match germline, which may point to a read error.

TCRbeta libraries were built with three rounds of nested PCR, modified from ARM-PCR. TCRdb recomputed calls from the multiplex PCR reads with MiXCR, one row per CDR3 protein. The profile shows around 80,000 distinct CDR3 sequences, 76% of them singletons. This sample's RNA came from whole unsorted tissue. This non-tumor lung sample came from over 3 cm beyond the tumor edge. Newly diagnosed lung cancer patients had thoracic surgery in China, August–late 2014, without prior chemotherapy. General observations from the study: Compared with tumor, normal lung showed significantly lower TCR diversity. Tumor repertoires had a smaller top 100 clone share than normal lung.

The rearrangement links TRBV4-3 to TRBJ2-3; 10 bases are a match to TRBD2. What was sequenced was distant non-tumor lung tissue. This clonotype was sampled from a man between 65 and 79 years old with non-small cell lung cancer. CDR3 loop: CATSRDGPSGRTDAQYF. CDR3 nucleotide sequence: TGCGCCACCAGCCGAGATGGGCCTAGCGGGAGAACAGATGCGCAGTATTTT.